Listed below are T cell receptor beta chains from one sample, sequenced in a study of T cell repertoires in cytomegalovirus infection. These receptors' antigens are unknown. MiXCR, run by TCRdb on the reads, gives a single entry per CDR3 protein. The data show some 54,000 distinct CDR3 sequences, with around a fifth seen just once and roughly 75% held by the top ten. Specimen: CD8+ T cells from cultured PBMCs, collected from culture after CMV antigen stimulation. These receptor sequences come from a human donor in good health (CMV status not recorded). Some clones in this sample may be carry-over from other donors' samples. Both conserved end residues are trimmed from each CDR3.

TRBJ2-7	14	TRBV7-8	ASSFPDQGDIYEQY
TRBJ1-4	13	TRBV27	ASSLRDRPNEKLF
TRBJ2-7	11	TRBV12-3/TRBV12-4	ASGFTVCYEQY
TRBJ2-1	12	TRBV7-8	ASSLRGTYNEQF
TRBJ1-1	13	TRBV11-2	ASSSQYRGDTEAF
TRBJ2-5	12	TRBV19	ASSIFLAEETQY
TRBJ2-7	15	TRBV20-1	SARVGSRDRVPHEQY
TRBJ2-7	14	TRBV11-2	ASSLGTSPAGYEQY
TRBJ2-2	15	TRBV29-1	SAEVTGASFNTGELF
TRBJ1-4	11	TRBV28	ASSLNGAEKLF
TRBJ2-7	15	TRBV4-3	ASSQDHGQGLIYEQY
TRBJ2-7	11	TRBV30	AWSVKVSYEQY
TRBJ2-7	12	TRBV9	ASSVGQVGYEQY
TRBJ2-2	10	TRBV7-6	ASSPPRGTAA
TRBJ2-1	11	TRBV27	ATRLAGINEQF
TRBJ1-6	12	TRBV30	AWSMGVMYSPLH
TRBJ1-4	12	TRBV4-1	ASSHSEGNEKLF
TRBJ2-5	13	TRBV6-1	ASSETSGGAQTQY
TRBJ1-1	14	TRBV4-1	ASSYLGQPLNTEAF
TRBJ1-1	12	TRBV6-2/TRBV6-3	ASSYSMGGTEAF
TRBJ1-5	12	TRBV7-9	ASSLPGAGQPQH
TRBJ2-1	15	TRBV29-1	SVEHVDRPSSYNEQF
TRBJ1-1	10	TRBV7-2	ASSLFNTEAF
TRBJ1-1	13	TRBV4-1	ASSQERRGWTEAF
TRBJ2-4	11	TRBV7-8	ASSPGTLNIQY
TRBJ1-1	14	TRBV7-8	ASSLARGGMNTEAF
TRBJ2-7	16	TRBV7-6	ASSLGFFGGGLLDEQY
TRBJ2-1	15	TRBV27	ASSFLLSGGFHNEQF